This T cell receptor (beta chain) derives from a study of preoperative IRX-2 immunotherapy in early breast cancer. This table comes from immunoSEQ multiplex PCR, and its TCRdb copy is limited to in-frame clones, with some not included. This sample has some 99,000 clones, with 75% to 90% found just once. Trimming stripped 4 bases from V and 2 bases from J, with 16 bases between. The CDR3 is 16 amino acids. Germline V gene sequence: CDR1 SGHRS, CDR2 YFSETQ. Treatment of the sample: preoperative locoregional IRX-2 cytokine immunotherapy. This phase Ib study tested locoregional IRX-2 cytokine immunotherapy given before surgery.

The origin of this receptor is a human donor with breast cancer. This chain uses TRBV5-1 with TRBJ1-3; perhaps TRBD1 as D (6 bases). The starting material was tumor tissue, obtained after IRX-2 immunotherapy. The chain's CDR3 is CASSPTPRGAGNTIYF. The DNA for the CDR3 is TGCGCCAGCAGCCCAACCCCCAGGGGAGCTGGAAACACCATATATTTT.